These T cell receptor beta chains were read from a single sample in a study of CD4+ T cells in melanoma. The method was immunoSEQ multiplex PCR; TCRdb's version includes in-frame clones alone and lacks a portion of them. The data show a few thousand clones, about 70% seen once. Sample: cells from a culture (not recorded whether cultured in vitro). Source of these receptors: a human donor with melanoma. The CDR3 runs from the conserved cysteine through the conserved F or W. Fields, in order: J gene, CDR3 length, clone size, V gene, D gene, CDR3 protein, CDR3 DNA. A D gene is named only where the DNA matches it firmly. The size of a clone is reported for some rows only, either as once, few or many, or as a class for expanded clones.

j_call: TRBJ1-5; cdr3_length: 13; clone_size: -; v_call: TRBV28; d_call: -; cdr3_aa: CASSGQRGQPQHF; cdr3_nt: TGTGCCAGCAGTGGACAAAGGGGGCAGCCCCAGCATTTT
j_call: TRBJ1-5; cdr3_length: 13; clone_size: once; v_call: TRBV3-1/TRBV3-2; d_call: -; cdr3_aa: CASSRGPNQPQHF; cdr3_nt: TGTGCCAGCAGCCGCGGCCCCAATCAGCCCCAGCATTTT
j_call: TRBJ1-2; cdr3_length: 14; clone_size: -; v_call: TRBV5-1; d_call: TRBD1; cdr3_aa: CASSAQGASGGYTF; cdr3_nt: TGCGCCAGCAGCGCCCAGGGGGCTAGTGGGGGCTACACCTTC
j_call: TRBJ2-7; cdr3_length: 16; clone_size: few; v_call: TRBV7-9; d_call: TRBD2; cdr3_aa: CASSPTSGGGAPEQYF; cdr3_nt: TGTGCCAGCAGCCCCACTAGCGGGGGTGGGGCGCCCGAGCAGTACTTC
j_call: TRBJ2-3; cdr3_length: 17; clone_size: -; v_call: TRBV19; d_call: TRBD1; cdr3_aa: CASTRQGQGSHADTQYF; cdr3_nt: TGTGCCAGTACCAGACAAGGACAGGGATCCCACGCAGATACGCAGTATTTT
j_call: TRBJ2-7; cdr3_length: 14; clone_size: few; v_call: TRBV30; d_call: TRBD2; cdr3_aa: CAWSVTSGAGGAYF; cdr3_nt: TGTGCCTGGAGTGTGACTAGCGGGGCGGGAGGTGCGTACTTC
j_call: TRBJ2-7; cdr3_length: 13; clone_size: -; v_call: TRBV6-5; d_call: TRBD2; cdr3_aa: CASSYAGEYEQYF; cdr3_nt: TGTGCCAGCAGTTATGCGGGAGAATACGAGCAGTACTTC
j_call: TRBJ1-2; cdr3_length: 15; clone_size: -; v_call: TRBV3-1/TRBV3-2; d_call: -; cdr3_aa: CASSQEYSGEGGYTF; cdr3_nt: TGTGCCAGCAGCCAAGAGTACTCGGGGGAAGGTGGCTACACCTTC
j_call: TRBJ2-3; cdr3_length: 15; clone_size: -; v_call: TRBV19; d_call: TRBD1; cdr3_aa: CASSSRQGVTDTQYF; cdr3_nt: TGTGCCAGTAGTTCCCGACAGGGGGTCACAGATACGCAGTATTTT
j_call: TRBJ1-6; cdr3_length: 16; clone_size: -; v_call: TRBV7-3; d_call: TRBD1; cdr3_aa: CASSLGTGGMNSPLHF; cdr3_nt: TGTGCCAGCAGCTTAGGGACAGGGGGTATGAATTCACCCCTCCACTTT